A single TCR beta chain is shown here with its context. Its target is not known. This specimen comes from a study of high-grade serous ovarian cancer treatment subgroups. Tumor tissue was taken before any definitive surgery or chemotherapy was given. Study findings and constraints: Same-patient tumor repertoires overlapped at about 0.11 to 0.8; different patients barely overlapped.

Germline V gene data show CDR1 as MGHRA and CDR2 as YSYEKL. The CDR3 is 14 amino acids. V shed 7 bases, J shed 3 bases, and the junction held 4 bases outside the gene matches. Generated by immunoSEQ multiplex PCR, the TCRdb table keeps only in-frame clones and is missing some. The sample includes 3,500 to 5,000 clones, 69% of them seen just once. The sequenced sample was tumor tissue. The sequence derives from a human donor with high-grade serous ovarian cancer. The chain couples TRBV4-1 to TRBJ2-2; 8 positions agree with TRBD1. The CDR3 DNA reads TGCGCCAGCAACCAGGGGGCGCACACCGGGGAGCTGTTTTTT. This translates into CASNQGAHTGELFF.